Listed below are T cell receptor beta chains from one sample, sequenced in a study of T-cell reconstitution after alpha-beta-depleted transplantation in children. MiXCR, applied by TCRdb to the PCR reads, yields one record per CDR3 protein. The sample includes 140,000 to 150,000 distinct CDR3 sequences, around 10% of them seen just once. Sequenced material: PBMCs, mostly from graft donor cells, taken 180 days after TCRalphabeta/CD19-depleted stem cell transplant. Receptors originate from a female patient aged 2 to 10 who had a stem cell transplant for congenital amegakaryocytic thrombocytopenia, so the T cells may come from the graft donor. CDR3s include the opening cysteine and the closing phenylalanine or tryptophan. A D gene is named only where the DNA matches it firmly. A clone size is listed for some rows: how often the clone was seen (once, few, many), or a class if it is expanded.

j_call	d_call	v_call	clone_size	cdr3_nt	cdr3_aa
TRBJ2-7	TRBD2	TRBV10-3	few	TGTGCCATCAGTGCCGGGACTAACCCTTACTACGAGCAGTACTTC	CAISAGTNPYYEQYF
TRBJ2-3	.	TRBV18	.	TGTGCCAGCTCACCTCCGACAGGACTCACAGATACGCAGTATTTT	CASSPPTGLTDTQYF
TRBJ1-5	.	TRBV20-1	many	TGCAGTGCTAGAGAGCGTCAGGGCCCCTTTCTGAGCAATCAGCCCCAGCATTTT	CSARERQGPFLSNQPQHF
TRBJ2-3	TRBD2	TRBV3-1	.	TGTGCCAGCAGCCAAGGTCATCGGGGGGGGTTCACAGATACGCAGTATTTT	CASSQGHRGGFTDTQYF
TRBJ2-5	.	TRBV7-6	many	TGTGCCAGCAGCTTAGAGGAAAGGTACTTAGAGACCCAGTACTTC	CASSLEERYLETQYF
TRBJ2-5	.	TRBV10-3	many	TGTGCCATCAGTGAGTCCCCGGGGGACCTTTCGCAGACCCAGTACTTC	CAISESPGDLSQTQYF
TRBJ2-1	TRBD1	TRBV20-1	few	TGCAGTGCTAGGGTCCCGTATCACAGGGGGGTCAATGAGCAGTTCTTC	CSARVPYHRGVNEQFF
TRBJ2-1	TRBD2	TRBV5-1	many	TGCGCCAGCAGTCCACCGGGACTAAGGGGCGCCTGGAAAGATGAGCAGTTCTTC	CASSPPGLRGAWKDEQFF
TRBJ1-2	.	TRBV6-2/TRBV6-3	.	TGTGCCAGCAGTTACATGGACAGATACTATGGCTACACCTTC	CASSYMDRYYGYTF
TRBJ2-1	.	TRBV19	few	TGTGCCAGTAGTATAGTGCCACCCCCTCGCTACAATGAGCAGTTCTTC	CASSIVPPPRYNEQFF